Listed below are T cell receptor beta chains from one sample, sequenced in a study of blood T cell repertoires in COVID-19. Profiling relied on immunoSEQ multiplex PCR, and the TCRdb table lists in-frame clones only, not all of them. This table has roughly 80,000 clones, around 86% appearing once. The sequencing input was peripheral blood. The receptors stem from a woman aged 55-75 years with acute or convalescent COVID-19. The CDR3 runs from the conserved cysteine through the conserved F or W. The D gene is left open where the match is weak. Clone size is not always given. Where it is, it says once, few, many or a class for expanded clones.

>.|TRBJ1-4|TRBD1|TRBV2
CASSVTQGLGGEKLFF
TGTGCCAGCAGTGTAACACAGGGGCTGGGAGGTGAAAAACTGTTTTTT
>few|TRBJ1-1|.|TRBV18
CASSPRQTEFGTEAFF
TGTGCCAGCTCACCGCGACAGACAGAATTTGGCACTGAAGCTTTCTTT
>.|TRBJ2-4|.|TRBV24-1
CATSEGGDRQNIQYF
TGTGCCACCAGTGAGGGGGGGGACAGGCAAAACATTCAGTACTTC
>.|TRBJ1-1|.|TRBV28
CASTFDRMNTEAFF
TGTGCCAGCACTTTCGACAGAATGAACACTGAAGCTTTCTTT
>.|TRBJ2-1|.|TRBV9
CASSSGSGQNYNEQFF
TGTGCCAGCAGCTCAGGTTCGGGACAAAATTACAATGAGCAGTTCTTC
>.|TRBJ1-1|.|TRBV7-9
CASSPGMWDTEAFF
TGTGCCAGCAGCCCAGGCATGTGGGACACTGAAGCTTTCTTT
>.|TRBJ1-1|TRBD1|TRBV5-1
CASSKGQGRHDGTEAFF
TGCGCCAGCAGCAAGGGACAGGGGCGCCACGATGGCACTGAAGCTTTCTTT
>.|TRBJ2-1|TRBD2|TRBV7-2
CASSSLSSGSYNEQFF
TGTGCCAGCAGCTCCCTTTCTAGCGGATCCTACAATGAGCAGTTCTTC
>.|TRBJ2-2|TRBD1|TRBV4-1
CASSHRTGAANTGELFF
TGCGCCAGCAGCCACCGGACAGGGGCCGCGAACACCGGGGAGCTGTTTTTT
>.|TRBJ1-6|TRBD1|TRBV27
CASSSTSGTGLHF
TGTGCCAGCAGTTCGACCTCTGGGACAGGGCTCCACTTT
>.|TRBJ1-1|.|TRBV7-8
CASSPLAGRGTEAFF
TGTGCCAGCAGCCCCCTAGCAGGGAGGGGCACTGAAGCTTTCTTT
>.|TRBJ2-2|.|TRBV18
CASSPPEGGGKGELFF
TGTGCCAGCTCACCACCGGAAGGGGGCGGGAAGGGGGAGCTGTTTTTT
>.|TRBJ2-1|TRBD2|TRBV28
CASSLPLLAGGPSEQFF
TGTGCCAGCAGTTTACCTCTACTAGCGGGGGGGCCCAGTGAGCAGTTCTTC
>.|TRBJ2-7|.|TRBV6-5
CASSRRGRGSEQYF
TGTGCCAGCAGCCGCCGGGGGCGGGGGTCCGAGCAGTACTTC
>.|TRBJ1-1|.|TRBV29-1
CSVTQGPDTEAFF
TGCAGCGTCACACAGGGCCCAGACACTGAAGCTTTCTTT
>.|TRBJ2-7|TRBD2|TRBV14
CASSHGLAGGFVYEQYF
TGTGCCAGCAGCCACGGACTAGCGGGAGGGTTCGTTTACGAGCAGTACTTC
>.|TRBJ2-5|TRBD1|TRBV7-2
CASSAGTGFQETQYF
TGTGCCAGCAGCGCTGGGACAGGGTTTCAAGAGACCCAGTACTTC
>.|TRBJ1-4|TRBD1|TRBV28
CATGQATNEKLFF
TGTGCCACTGGACAGGCAACTAATGAAAAACTGTTTTTT
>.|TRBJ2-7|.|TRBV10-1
CASSEGSSYEQYF
TGCGCCAGCAGTGAGGGCAGCTCCTACGAGCAGTACTTC
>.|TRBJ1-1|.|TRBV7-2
CASSSMEGGEAFF
TGTGCCAGCAGCTCCATGGAGGGAGGTGAAGCTTTCTTT
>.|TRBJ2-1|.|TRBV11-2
CASSMTSYVEQFF
TGTGCCAGCAGCATGACTAGTTATGTTGAGCAGTTCTTC
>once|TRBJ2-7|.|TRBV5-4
CASSFDSFSGNEQYF
TGTGCCAGCAGCTTCGACAGCTTCTCGGGTAACGAGCAGTACTTC
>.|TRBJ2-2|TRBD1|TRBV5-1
CASRTGTATGELFF
TGCGCCAGCAGGACAGGGACGGCCACCGGGGAGCTGTTTTTT
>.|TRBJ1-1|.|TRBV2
CASTLGGTEAFF
TGTGCCAGCACCCTCGGCGGGACTGAAGCTTTCTTT
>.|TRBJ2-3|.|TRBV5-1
CASQVGVLADTQYF
TGCGCCAGCCAAGTAGGGGTGTTGGCAGATACGCAGTATTTT
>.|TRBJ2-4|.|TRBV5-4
CASSSWTVRGNIQYF
TGTGCCAGCAGCTCGTGGACAGTTCGGGGAAACATTCAGTACTTC
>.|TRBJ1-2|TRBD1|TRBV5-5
CASSYGTAEAF
TGTGCCAGCAGCTATGGGACAGCGGAAGCCTTC
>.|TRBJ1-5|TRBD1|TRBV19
CASSIMTGVNQPQHF
TGTGCCAGTAGTATAATGACAGGGGTCAATCAGCCCCAGCATTTT
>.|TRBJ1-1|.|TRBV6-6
CASNPQGKTEAFF
TGTGCCAGCAATCCTCAGGGAAAAACTGAAGCTTTCTTT
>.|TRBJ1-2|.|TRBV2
CASSEGQTNYGYTF
TGTGCCAGCAGTGAAGGGCAGACTAACTATGGCTACACCTTC
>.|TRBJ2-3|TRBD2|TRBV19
CASSGLAGGADTQYF
TGTGCCAGTAGTGGGCTAGCGGGGGGTGCAGATACGCAGTATTTT
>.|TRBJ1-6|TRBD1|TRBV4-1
CASSQDPGQISPLHF
TGCGCCAGCAGCCAAGATCCGGGACAGATTTCACCCCTCCACTTT
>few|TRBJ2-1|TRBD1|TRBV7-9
CASSWDSNLNEQFF
TGTGCCAGCAGCTGGGACAGCAATCTCAATGAGCAGTTCTTC
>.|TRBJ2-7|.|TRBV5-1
CASSSYGTSYEQYF
TGCGCCAGCAGCTCGTATGGCACGTCCTACGAGCAGTACTTC
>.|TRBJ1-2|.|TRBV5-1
CASRQDGSYGYTF
TGCGCCAGCAGACAGGATGGCTCTTATGGCTACACCTTC
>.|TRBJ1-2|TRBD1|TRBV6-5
CASRRDSRQGYGYTF
TGTGCCAGCAGACGGGACAGCCGGCAAGGCTATGGCTACACCTTC
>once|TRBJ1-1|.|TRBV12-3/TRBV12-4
CASSFARDTEAFF
TGTGCCAGCAGTTTCGCCAGGGACACTGAAGCTTTCTTT
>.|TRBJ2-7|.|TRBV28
CASSPLDSRKAYEQYF
TGTGCCAGCAGTCCCTTAGACAGTCGAAAAGCTTACGAGCAGTACTTC
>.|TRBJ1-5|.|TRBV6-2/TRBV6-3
CASSYTTDQPQHF
TGTGCCAGCAGTTATACAACCGATCAGCCCCAGCATTTT
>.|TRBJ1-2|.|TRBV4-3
CASSREQGHYGYTF
TGCGCCAGCAGCCGGGAACAGGGTCACTATGGCTACACCTTC
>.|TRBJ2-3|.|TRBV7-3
CASSLTGSRSDTQYF
TGTGCCAGCAGCTTAACGGGGAGTCGGTCAGATACGCAGTATTTT
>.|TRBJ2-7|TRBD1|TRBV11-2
CASSPRGQGDHQYF
TGTGCCAGCAGCCCAAGGGGTCAGGGGGACCATCAGTACTTC